A single T cell receptor beta chain is shown here with its context. Its cognate antigen is unknown. TCR templates numbering 80,000 to 100,000 were assayed per sample. Some clones are missing from TCRdb's copy, which holds only in-frame ones; the method was immunoSEQ multiplex PCR. The repertoire holds about 110,000 clones, with roughly 92% as singletons. The data were taken from a study of siplizumab effects on memory and regulatory T cells. Notes on the study in general: For siplizumab cultures, the suppressive function of their proliferating Tregs was not confirmed. Memory cells seemed less diverse than naive T cells, which also seemed major contributors to the alloresponse. Only a minority of proliferating CD4+ or CD8+ clones had an assignable naive or memory phenotype, with roughly 75-96% lacking one.

The sequenced sample was CD4+ T cells sorted from blood. The receptor was isolated from a human donor in good health.

CDR3 DNA sequence: TGTGCCAGCACCCACCGTAGGAGGGAAGGCGGCTACACCTTC. Its translation is CASTHRRREGGYTF. The chain links TRBV6-5 to TRBJ1-2; D unresolved. The CDR3 contains 14 residues. Germline lookup yields CDR1 MNHEY and CDR2 SVGAGI. V lost 7 bases, J lost 8 bases, and 20 bases lay in between.